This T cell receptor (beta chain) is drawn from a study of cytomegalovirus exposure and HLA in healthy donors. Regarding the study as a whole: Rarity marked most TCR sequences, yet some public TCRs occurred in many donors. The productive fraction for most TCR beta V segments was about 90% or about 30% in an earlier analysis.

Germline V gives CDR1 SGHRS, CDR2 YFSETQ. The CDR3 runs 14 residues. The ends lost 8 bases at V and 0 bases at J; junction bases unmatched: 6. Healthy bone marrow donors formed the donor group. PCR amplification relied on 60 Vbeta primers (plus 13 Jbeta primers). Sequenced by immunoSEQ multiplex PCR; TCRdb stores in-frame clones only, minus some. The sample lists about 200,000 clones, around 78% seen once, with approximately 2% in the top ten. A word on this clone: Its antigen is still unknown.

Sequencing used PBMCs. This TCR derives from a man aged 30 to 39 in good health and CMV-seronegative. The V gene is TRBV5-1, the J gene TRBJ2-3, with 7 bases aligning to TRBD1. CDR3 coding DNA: TGCGCCAGTGCAGGGGGAGACAGCACAGATACGCAGTATTTT. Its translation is CASAGGDSTDTQYF.